Listed here is a single TCR beta chain. The data are from a study of blood T cell repertoires in COVID-19. Repertoires were generated with immunoSEQ multiplex PCR, while TCRdb's copy carries only in-frame clones and drops some. Here the sample spans roughly 160,000 clones, more than 80% being singletons. J gave up 3 bases and V 5 bases, and 14 bases lay outside the gene matches. CDR1 is LNHDA and CDR2 is SQIVND in the germline V gene (reference sequence). The CDR3 totals 17 residues. The source material was PBMCs or T cells enriched from blood (not recorded which). The rearrangement uses TRBV19 and TRBJ2-7, with TRBD2 matching over 9 bases. The receptor was isolated from a man aged 45-60 years who had recovered from COVID-19. DNA of the CDR3: TGTGCCAGTAGTTATTCTGCGGGGGGGCGAAGGAGCTACGAGCAGTACTTC. This translates into CASSYSAGGRRSYEQYF.